Listed below are T cell receptor beta chains from one sample, sequenced in a study of T cell responses to AZD1222 COVID-19 vaccine. This table comes from immunoSEQ multiplex PCR, and its TCRdb copy is limited to in-frame clones, with some not included. The table lists approximately 180,000 clones, roughly 87% of them singletons. The input for sequencing was peripheral blood, taken on day 0 of AZD1222 vaccination. These receptors were obtained from an adult in good health. Both conserved end residues are part of each CDR3. A D gene is named only where the DNA matches it firmly. Clone size is stated in some rows and not others, as once, few, many or a class when expanded.

CDR3: CASSFQQRTKGNEQFF
DNA: TGTGCCAGCAGTTTCCAACAGAGGACGAAGGGCAATGAGCAGTTCTTC
size: few
J: TRBJ2-1
D: .
V: TRBV6-5

CDR3: CASSPQDNEQFF
DNA: TGTGCCAGCAGCCCACAGGACAATGAGCAGTTCTTC
size: .
J: TRBJ2-1
D: .
V: TRBV9

CDR3: CASSLKARGGVYEQYF
DNA: TGTGCCAGCAGTTTAAAGGCCAGGGGAGGGGTCTACGAGCAGTACTTC
size: .
J: TRBJ2-7
D: .
V: TRBV27

CDR3: CASSIAAGASGKYNEQFF
DNA: TGTGCCAGCAGCATAGCGGCTGGGGCTAGCGGGAAATACAATGAGCAGTTCTTC
size: .
J: TRBJ2-1
D: TRBD2
V: TRBV7-9

CDR3: CASSLTGGNYEQYF
DNA: TGTGCCAGTAGTTTGACAGGGGGCAATTACGAGCAGTACTTC
size: many
J: TRBJ2-7
D: TRBD1
V: TRBV19

CDR3: CASSFRGNTEAFF
DNA: TGCGCCAGCAGCTTCAGGGGGAACACTGAAGCTTTCTTT
size: once
J: TRBJ1-1
D: .
V: TRBV5-1

CDR3: CASSQLPKGTSPRSSYNEQFF
DNA: TGTGCCAGCAGCCAACTCCCGAAAGGGACTAGCCCTCGGAGCTCCTACAATGAGCAGTTCTTC
size: .
J: TRBJ2-1
D: TRBD2
V: TRBV3-1/TRBV3-2

CDR3: CASSIRAEAFF
DNA: TGTGCCAGTAGTATCAGGGCTGAAGCTTTCTTT
size: .
J: TRBJ1-1
D: .
V: TRBV19

CDR3: CASRRQGARYEQYF
DNA: TGTGCCAGCAGACGACAGGGGGCAAGGTACGAGCAGTACTTC
size: .
J: TRBJ2-7
D: TRBD1
V: TRBV27

CDR3: CASRGNYGYTF
DNA: TGTGCCAGTAGGGGCAACTATGGCTACACCTTC
size: .
J: TRBJ1-2
D: .
V: TRBV19

CDR3: CASSMSGDNYEQYF
DNA: TGTGCCAGTAGTATGAGTGGGGATAACTACGAGCAGTACTTC
size: once
J: TRBJ2-7
D: .
V: TRBV19

CDR3: CASSQAGGTYEQYF
DNA: TGTGCCAGCAGCCAAGCGGGAGGGACCTACGAGCAGTACTTC
size: .
J: TRBJ2-7
D: TRBD2
V: TRBV4-2

CDR3: CASSPTRYREAQSQETQYF
DNA: TGTGCCAGTAGTCCAACACGTTACAGGGAAGCACAGTCACAAGAGACCCAGTACTTC
size: .
J: TRBJ2-5
D: .
V: TRBV19

CDR3: CASGEGSYEQYF
DNA: TGCGCCAGCGGTGAGGGCTCCTACGAGCAGTACTTC
size: .
J: TRBJ2-7
D: .
V: TRBV5-1

CDR3: CAIRSGTGYTEAFF
DNA: TGTGCCATCAGGTCCGGGACAGGGTACACTGAAGCTTTCTTT
size: .
J: TRBJ1-1
D: TRBD1
V: TRBV10-3

CDR3: CAISDSLNEAFF
DNA: TGTGCCATCAGTGACAGTTTGAATGAAGCTTTCTTT
size: .
J: TRBJ1-1
D: .
V: TRBV10-3

CDR3: CASSRSTSGAYNEQFF
DNA: TGTGCCAGTAGTAGGTCGACTAGTGGTGCCTACAATGAGCAGTTCTTC
size: once
J: TRBJ2-1
D: .
V: TRBV19

CDR3: CSVGDRDLGGYTF
DNA: TGCAGCGTAGGGGACAGGGATTTGGGAGGCTACACCTTC
size: .
J: TRBJ1-2
D: TRBD1
V: TRBV29-1

CDR3: CASSPSGLSTDTQYF
DNA: TGTGCCAGCAGCCCAAGCGGGCTTAGCACAGATACGCAGTATTTT
size: .
J: TRBJ2-3
D: .
V: TRBV3-1/TRBV3-2

CDR3: CASSLDSRGTYEQYF
DNA: TGCGCCAGCAGCTTGGACAGTAGGGGAACCTACGAGCAGTACTTC
size: once
J: TRBJ2-7
D: .
V: TRBV5-1

CDR3: CARSVDRETEAFF
DNA: TGTGCCAGATCTGTGGACAGGGAGACTGAAGCTTTCTTT
size: .
J: TRBJ1-1
D: TRBD1
V: TRBV6-5

CDR3: CASSAGPPSEQYF
DNA: TGTGCCAGCAGCGCTGGCCCCCCCTCCGAGCAGTACTTC
size: .
J: TRBJ2-7
D: .
V: TRBV7-3

CDR3: CASSRDSPNYGYTF
DNA: TGTGCCAGCAGTCGGGACAGCCCCAACTATGGCTACACCTTC
size: .
J: TRBJ1-2
D: TRBD1
V: TRBV2

CDR3: CASSDGIYYEQYF
DNA: TGCGCCAGCAGTGACGGCATCTACTACGAGCAGTACTTC
size: .
J: TRBJ2-7
D: .
V: TRBV10-2

CDR3: CASSWTGGAYEQYF
DNA: TGTGCCAGCAGTTGGACAGGGGGAGCCTACGAGCAGTACTTC
size: .
J: TRBJ2-7
D: TRBD1
V: TRBV27

CDR3: CASSHWTGVNEQFF
DNA: TGTGCCAGCAGCCATTGGACAGGGGTCAATGAGCAGTTCTTC
size: once
J: TRBJ2-1
D: TRBD1
V: TRBV14